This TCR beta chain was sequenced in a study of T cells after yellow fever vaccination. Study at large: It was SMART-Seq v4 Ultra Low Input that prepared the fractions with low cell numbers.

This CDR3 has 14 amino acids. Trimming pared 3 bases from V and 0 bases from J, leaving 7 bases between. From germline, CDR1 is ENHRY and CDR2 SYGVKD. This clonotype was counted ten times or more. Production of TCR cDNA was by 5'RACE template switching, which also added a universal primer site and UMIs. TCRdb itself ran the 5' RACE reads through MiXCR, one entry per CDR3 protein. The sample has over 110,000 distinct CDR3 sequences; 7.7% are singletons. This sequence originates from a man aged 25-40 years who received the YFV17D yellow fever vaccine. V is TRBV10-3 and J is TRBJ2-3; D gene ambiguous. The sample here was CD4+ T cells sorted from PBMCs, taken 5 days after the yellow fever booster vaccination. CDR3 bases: TGTGCCATCAGTGATTTGGATAGCACAGATACGCAGTATTTT. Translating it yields CAISDLDSTDTQYF.